The 9 T cell receptor beta chains below come from one sample, sequenced in a study of regulatory T cells in long-lasting Graves disease. Time point reported: newly diagnosed GD, antithyroid drugs for less than 3 months. PBMC-derived RNA was used for the TCR library. The TCR beta library used iRepertoire HTBI primers with Arm-PCR amplification of CDR3. TCRdb itself ran the multiplex PCR reads through MiXCR, one entry per CDR3 protein. The table shows fewer than 500,000 distinct CDR3 sequences, with about a sixth occurring only once. In addition, the sample was reused for a study of T cells in Graves' hyperthyroidism and ophthalmopathy.

The starting material was peripheral blood mononuclear cells (PBMCs), obtained at new diagnosis, from a patient treated with antithyroid drugs. Every receptor here comes from a man aged 35-49 years with Graves disease.

This clonotype showed up just a few times. V and J are TRBV10-2 and TRBJ2-3; 9 bases fit TRBD1. V lost 7 bases and J lost 1; bases outside the gene matches: 6. The CDR3 spans 15 residues. In germline, CDR1 is WSHSY, CDR2 SAAADI. CDR3 sequence reads: CASNPRDRGTDTQYF. The DNA of the CDR3 is TGCGCCAGCAATCCCCGGGACAGGGGCACAGATACGCAGTATTTT.

This clonotype has a handful of counts. V gene TRBV24-1 combines with J gene TRBJ2-3; perhaps TRBD2 as D (6 bases). With 0 bases removed from V and 0 bases from J, the gap between germline ends came to 12 bases. The germline gives CDR1 KGHDR, CDR2 SFDVKD. This CDR3 has 17 residues. The CDR3 sequence is CATSDLMGGFSTDTQYF. The CDR3 region has the DNA TGTGCCACCAGTGATTTGATGGGGGGATTTAGCACAGATACGCAGTATTTT.

The sample holds many counts of this clonotype. V usage is TRBV6-1 and J usage is TRBJ2-7; 7 nucleotides match TRBD1. The CDR3 totals 11 residues. Losses at the gene ends were 8 bases for V and 3 bases for J; bases not matched to a gene: 1. Germline V gives CDR1 MNHNS, CDR2 SASEGT. Here the CDR3 reads CASGTVYEQYF. The CDR3 bases are TGTGCCAGCGGGACAGTCTACGAGCAGTACTTC.

There are many counts of this clonotype. The chain recombines TRBV20-1 with TRBJ2-7; a weak D match, TRBD1 (6 bases). The CDR3 has 12 amino acids. The V and J ends lost 4 bases and 0 bases respectively, with 7 bases between them. Germline V gives CDR1 DFQATT, CDR2 SNEGSKA (reference sequence). The CDR3 loop reads CSATDSSYEQYF. In DNA form, the CDR3 reads TGCAGTGCTACGGACAGCTCCTACGAGCAGTACTTC.

This clonotype occurred many times. The genes are TRBV5-1 and TRBJ2-1; TRBD1 is a possible D gene (5 bases). The CDR3 totals 15 residues. Trimming removed 4 bases at V and 4 bases at J, with 15 bases between. In germline, CDR1 is SGHRS, CDR2 YFSETQ. CDR3 in DNA: TGCGCCAGCAGCCCGGTTTTGGGGCCGTACAATGAGCAGTTCTTC. Translated: CASSPVLGPYNEQFF.

V and J are TRBV29-1 and TRBJ2-2; no definite D call. Germline V gene lookup returns CDR1 SQVTM and CDR2 ANQGSEA. Trimming stripped 6 bases from V and 0 bases from J, with 14 bases between. This CDR3 is built from 15 residues. The CDR3 spells CSVRLQSANTGELFF. CDR3 in DNA: TGCAGCGTCCGCCTACAGAGTGCGAACACCGGGGAGCTGTTTTTT.

Regarding this clonotype: One base away lies a much larger clone, so this may be a sequencing read error. It is likely a read error, because the conserved phenylalanine at the end of the CDR3 is missing. This chain's CDR3 is CASSKRRAPSNYGYTL. DNA of the CDR3: TGTGCCAGCAGCAAAAGGCGGGCACCTTCTAACTATGGCTACACCCTC. The chain uses TRBV2 and TRBJ1-2; D is ambiguous. Trimming stripped 6 bases from V and 0 bases from J, with 17 bases between. The CDR3 loop spans 16 amino acids. Per the germline V gene, CDR1 is SNHLY and CDR2 is FYNNEI.

This clonotype was counted a few times. A clone one base away is much larger, so this may be a read error. The chain carries TRBV20-1 and TRBJ2-1; D is ambiguous. The DNA end is more similar to TRBJ2-5, so the J call may be wrong. The CDR3 runs 13 residues. Germline values: CDR1 DFQATT, CDR2 SNEGSKA (reference sequence). The CDR3 DNA reads TGCAGTGCTAGACCGGCAGGCCAAGAGACCCAGTACTTC. Translation: CSARPAGQETQYF.

This clonotype was seen at least ten times. The chain has TRBV5-1 and TRBJ2-3, with unresolved D. Trimming cost V 0 bases and J 0 bases, with 8 bases left between them. This CDR3 is built from 15 residues. Germline CDR1 reads SGHRS; CDR2 reads YFSETQ. The CDR3 spells CASSLDGPSTDTQYF. The CDR3 coding sequence is TGCGCCAGCAGCTTGGACGGCCCAAGCACAGATACGCAGTATTTT. The full variable domain, rest sourced from reference TRBV5-1 and TRBJ2-3, is KAGVTQTPRYLIKTRGQQVTLSCSPISGHRSVSWYQQTPGQGLQFLFEYFSETQRNKGNFPGRFSGRQFSNSRSEMNVSTLELGDSALYLCASSLDGPSTDTQYFGPGTRLTVL.